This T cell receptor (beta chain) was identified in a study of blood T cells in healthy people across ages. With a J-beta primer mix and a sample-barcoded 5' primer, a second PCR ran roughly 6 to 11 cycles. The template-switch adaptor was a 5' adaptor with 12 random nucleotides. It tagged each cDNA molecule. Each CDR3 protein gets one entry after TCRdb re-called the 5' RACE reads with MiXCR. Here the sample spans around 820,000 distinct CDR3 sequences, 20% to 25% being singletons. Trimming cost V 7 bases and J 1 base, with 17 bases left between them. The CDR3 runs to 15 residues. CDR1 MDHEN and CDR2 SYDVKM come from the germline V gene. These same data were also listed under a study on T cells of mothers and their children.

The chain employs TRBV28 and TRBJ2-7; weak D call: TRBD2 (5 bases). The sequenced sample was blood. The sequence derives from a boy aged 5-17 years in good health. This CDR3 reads CASTVGDYGSYEQYF. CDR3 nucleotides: TGTGCCAGCACCGTAGGTGACTATGGTTCCTACGAGCAGTACTTC.